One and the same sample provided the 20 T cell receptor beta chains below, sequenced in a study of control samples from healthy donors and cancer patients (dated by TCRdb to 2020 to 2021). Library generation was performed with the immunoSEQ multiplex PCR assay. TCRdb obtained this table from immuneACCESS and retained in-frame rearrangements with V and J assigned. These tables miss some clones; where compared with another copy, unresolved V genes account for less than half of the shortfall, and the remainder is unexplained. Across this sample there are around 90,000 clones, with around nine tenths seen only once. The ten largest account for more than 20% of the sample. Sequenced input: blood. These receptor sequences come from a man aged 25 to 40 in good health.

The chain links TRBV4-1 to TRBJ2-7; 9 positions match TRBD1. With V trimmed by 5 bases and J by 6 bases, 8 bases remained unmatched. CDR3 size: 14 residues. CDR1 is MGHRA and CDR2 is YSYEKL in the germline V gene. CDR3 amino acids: CASSSTGTGIEQYV. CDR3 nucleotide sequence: TGCGCCAGCAGCTCCACCGGGACAGGGATCGAGCAGTACGTC.

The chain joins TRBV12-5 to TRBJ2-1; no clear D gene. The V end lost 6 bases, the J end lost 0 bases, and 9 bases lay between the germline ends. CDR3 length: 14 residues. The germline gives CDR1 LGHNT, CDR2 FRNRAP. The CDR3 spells CASGQGPSYNEQFF. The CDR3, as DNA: TGTGCTAGTGGGCAAGGACCCTCCTACAATGAGCAGTTCTTC.

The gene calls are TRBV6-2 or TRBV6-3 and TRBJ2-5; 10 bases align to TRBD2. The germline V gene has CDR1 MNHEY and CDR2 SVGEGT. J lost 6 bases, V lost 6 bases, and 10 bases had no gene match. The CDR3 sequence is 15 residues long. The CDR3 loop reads CASSRPAGGPKTQYF. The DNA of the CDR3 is TGTGCCAGCAGCCGACCAGCGGGGGGGCCCAAGACCCAGTACTTC.

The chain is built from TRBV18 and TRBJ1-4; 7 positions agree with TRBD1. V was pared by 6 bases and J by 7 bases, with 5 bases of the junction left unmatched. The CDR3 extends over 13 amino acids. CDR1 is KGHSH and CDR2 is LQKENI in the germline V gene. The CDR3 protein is CASSQRQGEKLFF. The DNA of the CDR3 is TGTGCCAGCTCCCAAAGACAGGGTGAAAAACTGTTTTTT.

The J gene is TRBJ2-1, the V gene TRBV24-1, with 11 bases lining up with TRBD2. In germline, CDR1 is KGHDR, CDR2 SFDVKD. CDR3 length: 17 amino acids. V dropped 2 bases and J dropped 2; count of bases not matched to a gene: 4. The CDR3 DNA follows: TGTGCCACCAGTGATTCACAACTAGCGGGGGCCTACAATGAGCAGTTCTTC. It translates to CATSDSQLAGAYNEQFF.

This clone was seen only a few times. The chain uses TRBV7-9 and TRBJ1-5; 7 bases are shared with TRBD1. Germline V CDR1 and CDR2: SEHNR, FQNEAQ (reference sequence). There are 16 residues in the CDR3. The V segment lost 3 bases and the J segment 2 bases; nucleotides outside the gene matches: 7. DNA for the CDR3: TGTGCCAGCAGCTTGGGGACCGGGACAGGCAATCAGCCCCAGCATTTT. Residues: CASSLGTGTGNQPQHF. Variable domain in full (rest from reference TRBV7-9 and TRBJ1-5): DTGVSQNPRHKITKRGQNVTFRCDPISEHNRLYWYRQTLGQGPEFLTYFQNEAQLEKSRLLSDRFSAERPKGSFSTLEIQRTEQGDSAMYLCASSLGTGTGNQPQHFGDGTRLSIL.

CDR3 in DNA: TGCGCCACCTTCGGGACTTCCGGGGCAGCTTTCTTT. This translates into CATFGTSGAAFF. The genes are TRBV10-2 and TRBJ1-1, with TRBD1 as a possible D gene (5 bases). The length of the CDR3 is 12 residues. V was trimmed by 10 bases and J by 10 bases, leaving 19 bases between them. Germline V gene lookup returns CDR1 WSHSY and CDR2 SAAADI.

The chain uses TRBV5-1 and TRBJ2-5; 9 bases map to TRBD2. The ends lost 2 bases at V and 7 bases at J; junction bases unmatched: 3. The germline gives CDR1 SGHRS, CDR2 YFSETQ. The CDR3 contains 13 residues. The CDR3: CASSLAGGWTQYF. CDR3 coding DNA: TGCGCCAGCAGCTTAGCGGGGGGATGGACCCAGTACTTC.

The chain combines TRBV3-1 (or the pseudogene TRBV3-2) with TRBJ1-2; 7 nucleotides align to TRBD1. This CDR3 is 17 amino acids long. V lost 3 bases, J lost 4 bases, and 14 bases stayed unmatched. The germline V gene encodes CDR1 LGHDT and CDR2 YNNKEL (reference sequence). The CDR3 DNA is TGTGCCAGCAGCCATTCTCCTCTTAGGGGGCGAGGCTATGGCTACACCTTC. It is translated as CASSHSPLRGRGYGYTF.

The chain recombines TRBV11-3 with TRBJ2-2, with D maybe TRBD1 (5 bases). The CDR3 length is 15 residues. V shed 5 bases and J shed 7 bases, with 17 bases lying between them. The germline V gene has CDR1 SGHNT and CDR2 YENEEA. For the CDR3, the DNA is TGTGCCAGCAGCGAAGACAGTTCTGGAAACGGGGAGCTGTTTTTT. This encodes CASSEDSSGNGELFF.

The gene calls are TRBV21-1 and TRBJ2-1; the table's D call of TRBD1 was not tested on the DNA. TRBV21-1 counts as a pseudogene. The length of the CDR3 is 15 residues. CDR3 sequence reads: CASSKTGGIYNEQFF. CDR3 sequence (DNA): TGTGCCAGCAGCAAAACAGGGGGAATCTACAATGAGCAGTTCTTC.

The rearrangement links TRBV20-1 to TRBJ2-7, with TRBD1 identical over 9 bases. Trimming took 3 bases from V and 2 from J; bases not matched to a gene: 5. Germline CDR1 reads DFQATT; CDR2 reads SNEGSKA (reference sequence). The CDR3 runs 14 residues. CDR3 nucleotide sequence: TGCAGTGCTAGTGGGACAGGGCGACCCTACGAGCAGTACGTC. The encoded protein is CSASGTGRPYEQYV.

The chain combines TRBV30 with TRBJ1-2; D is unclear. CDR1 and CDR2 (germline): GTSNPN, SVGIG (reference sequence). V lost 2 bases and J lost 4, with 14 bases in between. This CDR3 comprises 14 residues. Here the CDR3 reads CAWSTGSVAYGYTF. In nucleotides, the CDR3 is TGTGCCTGGAGTACGGGGTCCGTTGCCTATGGCTACACCTTC.

The CDR3 coding sequence is TGTGCCAGCTCTTACGACGGGACAGGGTCGGACGAGCAGTACTTC. This gives the protein CASSYDGTGSDEQYF. This chain joins TRBV18 and TRBJ2-7; 9 bases line up with TRBD1. After removal of 6 bases from V and 5 bases from J, the junction contained 11 bases not matched to a gene. The CDR3 is 15 amino acids. Looked up from germline, CDR1 is KGHSH and CDR2 is LQKENI.

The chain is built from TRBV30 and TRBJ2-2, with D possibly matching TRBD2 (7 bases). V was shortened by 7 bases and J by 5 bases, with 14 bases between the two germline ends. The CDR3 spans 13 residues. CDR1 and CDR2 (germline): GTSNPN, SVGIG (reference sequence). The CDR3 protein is CALGGARTGELFF. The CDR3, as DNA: TGTGCCTTGGGGGGGGCCCGAACCGGGGAGCTGTTTTTT.

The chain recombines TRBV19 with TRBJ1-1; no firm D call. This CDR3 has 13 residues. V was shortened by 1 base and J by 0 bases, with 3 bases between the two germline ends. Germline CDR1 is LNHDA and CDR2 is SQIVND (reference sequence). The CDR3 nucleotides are TGTGCCAGTAGTATAGCAGTGAACACTGAAGCTTTCTTT. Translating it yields CASSIAVNTEAFF. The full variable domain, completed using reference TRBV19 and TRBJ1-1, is DGGITQSPKYLFRKEGQNVTLSCEQNLNHDAMYWYRQDPGQGLRLIYYSQIVNDFQKGDIAEGYSVSREKKESFPLTVTSAQKNPTAFYLCASSIAVNTEAFFGQGTRLTVV.

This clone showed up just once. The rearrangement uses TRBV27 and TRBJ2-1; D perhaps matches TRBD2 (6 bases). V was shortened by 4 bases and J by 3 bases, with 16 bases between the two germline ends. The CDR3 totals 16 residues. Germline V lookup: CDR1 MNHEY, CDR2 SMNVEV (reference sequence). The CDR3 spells CASSSLVSGYYNEQFF. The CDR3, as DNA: TGTGCCAGCAGTTCCCTCGTTAGCGGTTACTACAATGAGCAGTTCTTC.

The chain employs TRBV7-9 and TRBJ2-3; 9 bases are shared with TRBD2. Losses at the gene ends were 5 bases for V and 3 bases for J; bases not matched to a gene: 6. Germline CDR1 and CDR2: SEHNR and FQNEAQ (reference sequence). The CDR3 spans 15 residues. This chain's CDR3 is CASSHLAGFTDTQYF. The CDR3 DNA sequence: TGTGCCAGCAGCCATCTAGCGGGGTTTACAGATACGCAGTATTTT. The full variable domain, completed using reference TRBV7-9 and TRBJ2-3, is DTGVSQNPRHKITKRGQNVTFRCDPISEHNRLYWYRQTLGQGPEFLTYFQNEAQLEKSRLLSDRFSAERPKGSFSTLEIQRTEQGDSAMYLCASSHLAGFTDTQYFGPGTRLTVL.

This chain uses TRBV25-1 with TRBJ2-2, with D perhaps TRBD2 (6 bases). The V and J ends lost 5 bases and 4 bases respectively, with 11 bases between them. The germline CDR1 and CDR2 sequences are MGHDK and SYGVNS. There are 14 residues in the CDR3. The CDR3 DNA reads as TGTGCCAGCAGTTCATGGGGGGTCACCGGGGAGCTGTTTTTT. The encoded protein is CASSSWGVTGELFF.

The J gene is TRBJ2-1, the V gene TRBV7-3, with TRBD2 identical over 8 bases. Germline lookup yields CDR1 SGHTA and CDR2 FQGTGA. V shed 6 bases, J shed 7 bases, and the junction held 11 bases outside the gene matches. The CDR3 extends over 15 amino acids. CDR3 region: CASRLSGGPVNEQFF. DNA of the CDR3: TGTGCCAGCAGACTCAGCGGGGGCCCCGTGAATGAGCAGTTCTTC.